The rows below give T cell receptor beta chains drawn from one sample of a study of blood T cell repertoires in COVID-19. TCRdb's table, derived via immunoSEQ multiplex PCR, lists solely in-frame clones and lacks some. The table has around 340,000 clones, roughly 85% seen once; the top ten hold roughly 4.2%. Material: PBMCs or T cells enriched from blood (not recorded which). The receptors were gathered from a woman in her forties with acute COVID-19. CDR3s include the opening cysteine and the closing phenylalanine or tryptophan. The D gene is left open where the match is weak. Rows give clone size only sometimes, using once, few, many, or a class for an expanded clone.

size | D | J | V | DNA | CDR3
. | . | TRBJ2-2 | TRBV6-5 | TGTGCCAGCATCAGTAGCGGCACCGGGGAGCTGTTTTTT | CASISSGTGELFF
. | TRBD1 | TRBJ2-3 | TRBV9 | TGTGCCAGCAGCGTAGGGACAGGGGGAAATACGCAGTATTTT | CASSVGTGGNTQYF
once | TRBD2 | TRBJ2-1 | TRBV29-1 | TGCAGCGCCGTAGGGACTAGCGGGGGCACTGAGCAGTTCTTC | CSAVGTSGGTEQFF
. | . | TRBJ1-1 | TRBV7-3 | TGTGCCAGCAGCTTATGGGGCGACACTGAAGCTTTCTTT | CASSLWGDTEAFF
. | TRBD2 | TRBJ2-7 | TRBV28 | TGTGCCAGCAGTGGGACTAGCGGGAGATACGAGCAGTACTTC | CASSGTSGRYEQYF
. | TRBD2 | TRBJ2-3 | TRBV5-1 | TGCGCCAGCAGAATTGGACTAGCGGCAGATACGCAGTATTTT | CASRIGLAADTQYF
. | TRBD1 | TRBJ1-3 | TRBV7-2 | TGTGCCAGCAGCTTAGGTGGGACAGCGAACTCTGGAAACACCATATATTTT | CASSLGGTANSGNTIYF
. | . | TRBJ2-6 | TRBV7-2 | TGTGCCAGCAGCCCCGGAGTCGGGGTCTCTGGGGCCAACGTCCTGACTTTC | CASSPGVGVSGANVLTF
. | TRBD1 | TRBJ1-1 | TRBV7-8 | TGTGCCAGCAGCTTAAGGGGACAGGACACTGAAGCTTTCTTT | CASSLRGQDTEAFF
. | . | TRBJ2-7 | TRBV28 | TGTGCCAGCAGAGCCCCAGGTTTAAACGAGCAGTACTTC | CASRAPGLNEQYF
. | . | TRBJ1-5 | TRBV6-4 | TGTGCCAGCGGGGGGGACGCCGCCACCAGGGGCAATCAGCCCCAGCATTTT | CASGGDAATRGNQPQHF
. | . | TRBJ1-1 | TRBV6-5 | TGCGGCGCAGGGAGGGACACTGAAGCTTTCTTT | CGAGRDTEAFF
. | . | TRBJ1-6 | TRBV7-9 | TGTGCCAGCAGCCCGGATAATTCACCCCTCCACTTT | CASSPDNSPLHF
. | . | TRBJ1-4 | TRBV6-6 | TGTGCCAGCAGGGTGGCTTCGGAAAAACTGTTTTTT | CASRVASEKLFF
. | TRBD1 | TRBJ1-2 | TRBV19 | TGTGCCAGTACCTCGACAGGGGTGGTACATGGCTACACCTTC | CASTSTGVVHGYTF
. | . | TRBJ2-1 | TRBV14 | TGTGCCAGCAGCCCCCGACAGATGGATGAGCAGTTCTTC | CASSPRQMDEQFF
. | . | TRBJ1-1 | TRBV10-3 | TGTGCCATCAGCGAGAACCAGGGATCGAACACTGAAGCTTTCTTT | CAISENQGSNTEAFF
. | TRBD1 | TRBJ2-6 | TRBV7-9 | TGTGCCAGCAGCTTAGGACAGGGCGAAGTTGGGGCCAACGTCCTGACTTTC | CASSLGQGEVGANVLTF
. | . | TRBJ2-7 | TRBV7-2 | TGTGCCAGCAGCTCTGAACAGGGCTACGAGCAGTACTTC | CASSSEQGYEQYF
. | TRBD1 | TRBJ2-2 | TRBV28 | TGTGCCAGCAGACCCGGGACAGGGGTTACCGGGGAGCTGTTTTTT | CASRPGTGVTGELFF
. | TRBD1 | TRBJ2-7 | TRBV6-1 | TGTGCCAGCAGTGAACTCGGGACAGGGGGCGTCTACGAGCAGTACTTC | CASSELGTGGVYEQYF
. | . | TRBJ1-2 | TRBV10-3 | TGTGCCATCAGCCAGGGTCCACAGAGATATGCCTACACCTTC | CAISQGPQRYAYTF
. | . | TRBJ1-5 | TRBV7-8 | TGTGCCAGCAGCTTACCTGCAGGGGCGAGCAATCAGCCCCAGCATTTT | CASSLPAGASNQPQHF
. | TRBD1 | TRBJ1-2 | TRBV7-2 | TGTGCCAGCAGCCTCGCCTTAACCGGGACAGGGATCTATGGCTACACCTTC | CASSLALTGTGIYGYTF
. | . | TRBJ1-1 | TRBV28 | TGTGCCAGCAGTTCTGGTGGTCAAACATGGGAAGCTTTCTTT | CASSSGGQTWEAFF
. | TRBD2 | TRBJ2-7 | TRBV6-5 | TGTGCCAGCAGTTACTCCGGGGGGGCGGTGGTCCACGAGCAGTACTTC | CASSYSGGAVVHEQYF
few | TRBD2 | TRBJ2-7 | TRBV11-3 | TGTGCCAGCAGCCCCCGCGGGGGACACGAGCAGTACTTC | CASSPRGGHEQYF
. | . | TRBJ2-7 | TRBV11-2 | TGTGCCAGCAGCCCGCGACATGAGCAGTACTTC | CASSPRHEQYF
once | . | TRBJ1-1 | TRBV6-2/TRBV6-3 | TGTGCCAGCAGTTACTGGGACAAAGGCACTGAAGCTTTCTTT | CASSYWDKGTEAFF
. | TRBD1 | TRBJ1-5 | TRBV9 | TGTGCCAGCAGCGCCGGACAGGGCAATCAGCCCCAGCATTTT | CASSAGQGNQPQHF
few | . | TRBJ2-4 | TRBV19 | TGTGCCAGTAGTATCGTCGGGGACAACCAAAACATTCAGTACTTC | CASSIVGDNQNIQYF
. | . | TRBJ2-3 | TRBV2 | TGTGCCAGAGAGCGGAATAGCCTTCCGAATACGCAGTATTTT | CARERNSLPNTQYF
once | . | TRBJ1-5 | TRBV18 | TGTGCCAGCTCACCGGTGCGGGATCAGCCCCAGCATTTT | CASSPVRDQPQHF
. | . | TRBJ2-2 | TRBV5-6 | TGTGCCAGCACCCCATTGGCGGGGACTGGCGGGGAGCTGTTTTTT | CASTPLAGTGGELFF
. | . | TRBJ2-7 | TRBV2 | TGTGCCAGCAGTGGTATCACTCCCTACGAGCAGTACTTC | CASSGITPYEQYF
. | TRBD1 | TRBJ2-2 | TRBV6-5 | TGTGCCAGCAGTTCCGGGACAGGGTTTGCCCTCGGGGAGCTGTTTTTT | CASSSGTGFALGELFF
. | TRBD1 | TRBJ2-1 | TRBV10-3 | TGTGCCATCAGCCCCGGACAGGGGGCGAGGAATGAGCAGTTCTTC | CAISPGQGARNEQFF
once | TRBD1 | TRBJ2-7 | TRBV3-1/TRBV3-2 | TGTGCCAGCAGCCCTTGGGACAGGGGCGGGAACGAGCAGTACTTC | CASSPWDRGGNEQYF
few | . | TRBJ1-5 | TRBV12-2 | TGTGCAAGTCGGCACCCAACAGGGTACCGTAGCAATCAGCCCCAGCATTTT | CASRHPTGYRSNQPQHF
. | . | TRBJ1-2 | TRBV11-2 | TGTGCCAGCAGCTTATCAGGGTTGAAGCTTGCTAACTATGGCTACACCTTC | CASSLSGLKLANYGYTF
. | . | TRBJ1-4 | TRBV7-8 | TGTGCCAGCAGCTTATCAGAAAGGGGTGAAAAACTGTTTTTT | CASSLSERGEKLFF
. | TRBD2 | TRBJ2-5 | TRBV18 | TGTGCCAGCTCACCGCCAGGACTAGCGGGGACAGAGAGTAGAGAGACCCAGTACTTC | CASSPPGLAGTESRETQYF
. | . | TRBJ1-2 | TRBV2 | TGTGCCAGCAGATTGGGTGATAACAGGGATGGCTACACCTTC | CASRLGDNRDGYTF
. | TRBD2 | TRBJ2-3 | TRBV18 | TGTGCCAGCTCAACAGCGGGAGGGGAGGCAGATACGCAGTATTTT | CASSTAGGEADTQYF
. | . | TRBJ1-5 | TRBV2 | TGTGCCAGCAGAACAGGGAGTGGGGGCAATCAGCCCCAGCATTTT | CASRTGSGGNQPQHF
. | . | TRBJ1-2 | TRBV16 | TGTGCCAGCAGCCAAACCAACGAGGGAACCTATGGCTACACCTTC | CASSQTNEGTYGYTF
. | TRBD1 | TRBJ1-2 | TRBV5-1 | TGCGCCAGCAGCCCGACAGGGGGGACTAGCTATGGCTACACCTTC | CASSPTGGTSYGYTF
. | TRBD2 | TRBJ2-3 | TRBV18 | TGTGCCAGCTCACCGGGGACTAGCGGGAGTGGCACAGATACGCAGTATTTT | CASSPGTSGSGTDTQYF
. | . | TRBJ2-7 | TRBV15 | TGTGCCACCAGCAGAGGGGACACACTTATGATATACGAGCAGTACTTC | CATSRGDTLMIYEQYF
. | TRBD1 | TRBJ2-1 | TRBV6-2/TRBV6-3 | TGTGCCAGCAGTTACGTAGGGGGCGTTAAATATGAGCAGTTCTTC | CASSYVGGVKYEQFF
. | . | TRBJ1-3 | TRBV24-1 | TGTGCCACCAGTGATTTGGGTAAAGAAGCAGGTCCCTCTGGAAACACCATATATTTT | CATSDLGKEAGPSGNTIYF
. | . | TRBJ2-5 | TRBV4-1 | TGCGCCAGCAGCCAAGGTCTCCAACAGGGGGGGATAGAGACCCAGTACTTC | CASSQGLQQGGIETQYF
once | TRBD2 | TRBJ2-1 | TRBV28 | TGTGCCAGCACGATAGCGGGAGGGATTGGTGAGCAGTTCTTC | CASTIAGGIGEQFF
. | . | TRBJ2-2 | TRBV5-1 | TGCGCCAGCAGCTTGGCCAGTTCCGGGGAGCTGTTTTTT | CASSLASSGELFF
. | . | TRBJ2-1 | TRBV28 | TGTGCCAGCAGCAAGGTGGGCAGTTACAATGAGCAGTTCTTC | CASSKVGSYNEQFF
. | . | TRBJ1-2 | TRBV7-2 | TGTGCCAGCAGCTTAGGATTTGGGCAGGAGGAGGGCTACACCTTC | CASSLGFGQEEGYTF
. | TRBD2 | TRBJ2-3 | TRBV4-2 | TGTGCCAGCAGCCAAGAGGACGCCGGGAGGGCTCCAGATACGCAGTATTTT | CASSQEDAGRAPDTQYF
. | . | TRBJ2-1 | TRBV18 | TGTGCCAGCTCACCAGGCAGGGAGGCTTACAATGAGCAGTTCTTC | CASSPGREAYNEQFF
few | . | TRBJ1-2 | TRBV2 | TGTGCCAGCACCCGGAGCTATGGCTACACCTTC | CASTRSYGYTF